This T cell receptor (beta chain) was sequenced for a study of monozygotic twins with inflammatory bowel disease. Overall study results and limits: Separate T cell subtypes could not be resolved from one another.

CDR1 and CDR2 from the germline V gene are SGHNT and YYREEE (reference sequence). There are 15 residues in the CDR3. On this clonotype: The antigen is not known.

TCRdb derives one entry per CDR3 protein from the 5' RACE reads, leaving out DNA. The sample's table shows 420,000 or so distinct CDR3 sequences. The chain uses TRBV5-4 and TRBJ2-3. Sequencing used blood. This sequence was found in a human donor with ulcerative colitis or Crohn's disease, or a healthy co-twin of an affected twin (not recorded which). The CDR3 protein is CASSFRRANTDTQYF.